The entry that follows covers one T cell receptor beta chain sequence. In the original processing: Amplification of reference gene primers was used by the study to estimate nucleated cell counts. Measured with immunoSEQ multiplex PCR; TCRdb has only the in-frame clones, and not every one. D and trimming come from the DNA, and the V and J calls and clone size come from that table. Of approximately 470,000 clones detected, approximately 85% appear once; the ten largest clones hold roughly 3.2%. The germline CDR1 and CDR2 sequences are SGHTA and FQGTGA. V was shortened by 1 base and J by 4 bases, with 11 bases between the two germline ends. The CDR3 is 15 amino acids. The sample belongs to a study of blood T cell repertoires in COVID-19. Overall study: Samples came from the United States, Italy and Spain, spanning acute and convalescent COVID-19. PBMCs, B-cell-depleted T cells, or T cells provided the cDNA or gDNA that made up the material.

The sequenced sample consisted of peripheral blood. The rearrangement uses TRBV7-3 and TRBJ2-1; D unresolved. The TCR comes from a human donor in a cohort sampled during active COVID-19. The CDR3 spells CASSLSSSLYNEQFF. DNA for the CDR3: TGTGCCAGCAGCTTAAGTAGCTCGCTTTACAATGAGCAGTTCTTC.